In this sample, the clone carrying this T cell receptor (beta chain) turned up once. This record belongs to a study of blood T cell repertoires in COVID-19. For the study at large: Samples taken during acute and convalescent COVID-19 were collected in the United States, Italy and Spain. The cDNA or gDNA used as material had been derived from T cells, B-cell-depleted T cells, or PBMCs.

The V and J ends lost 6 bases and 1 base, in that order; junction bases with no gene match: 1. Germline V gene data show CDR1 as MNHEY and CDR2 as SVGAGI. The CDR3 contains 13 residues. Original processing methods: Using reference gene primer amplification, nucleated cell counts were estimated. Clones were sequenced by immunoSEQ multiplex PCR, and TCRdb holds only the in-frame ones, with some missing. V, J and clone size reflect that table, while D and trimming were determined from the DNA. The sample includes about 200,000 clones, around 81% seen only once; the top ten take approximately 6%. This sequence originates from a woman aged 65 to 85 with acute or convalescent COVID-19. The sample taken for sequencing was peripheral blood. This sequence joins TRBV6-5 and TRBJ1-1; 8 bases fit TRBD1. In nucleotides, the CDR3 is TGTGCCAGCAGCGGACAGGGGAACACTGAAGCTTTCTTT. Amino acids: CASSGQGNTEAFF.